This TCR beta chain was found in a study of OX40 agonist ivuxolimab in advanced cancers. Data came from immunoSEQ multiplex PCR; TCRdb stores just in-frame clones and leaves some out. The sample lists about 83,000 clones; 85% to 90% were seen once. Comments on this clone: Its matching antigen is unknown.

Whole-study findings and limits: Expanded peripheral T cell antigen specificity was not determined.

This CDR3 comprises 16 residues. Trimming took 2 bases from V and 0 from J, leaving 12 bases between them. Germline V gene sequence: CDR1 SGHRS, CDR2 YFSETQ. The input for sequencing was CD4+ or CD8+ T cells sorted from blood, taken in a trial of the OX40 agonist ivuxolimab. The TCR originated in an adult with an advanced solid tumor such as melanoma, head and neck, liver or kidney cancer. V is TRBV5-1 and J is TRBJ2-1; tentatively, D is TRBD2 (6 bases). The CDR3 nucleotides are TGCGCCAGCAGCTTTGTCGACGGGAGCTCCTACAATGAGCAGTTCTTC. It is translated as CASSFVDGSSYNEQFF.